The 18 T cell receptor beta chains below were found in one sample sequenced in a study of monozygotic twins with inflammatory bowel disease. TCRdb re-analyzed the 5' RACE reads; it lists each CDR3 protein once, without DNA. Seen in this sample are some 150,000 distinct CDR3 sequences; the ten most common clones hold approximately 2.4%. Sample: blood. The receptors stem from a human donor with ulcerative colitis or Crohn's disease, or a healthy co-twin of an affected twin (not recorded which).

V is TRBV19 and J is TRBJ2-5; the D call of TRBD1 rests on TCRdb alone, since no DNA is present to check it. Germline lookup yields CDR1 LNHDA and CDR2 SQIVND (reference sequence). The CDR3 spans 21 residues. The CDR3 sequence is CASSIGLGWIGTGYEEETQYF.

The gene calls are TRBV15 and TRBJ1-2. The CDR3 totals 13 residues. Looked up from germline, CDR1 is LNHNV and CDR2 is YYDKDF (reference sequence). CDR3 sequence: CATSRDHNYGYTF.

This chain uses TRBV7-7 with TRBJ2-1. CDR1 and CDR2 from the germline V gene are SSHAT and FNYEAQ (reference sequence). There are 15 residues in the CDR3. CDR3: CASTPLLGFKNEQFF.

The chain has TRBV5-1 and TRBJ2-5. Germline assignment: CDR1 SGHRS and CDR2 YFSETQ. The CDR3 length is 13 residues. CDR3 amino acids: CASSVEVQETQYF.

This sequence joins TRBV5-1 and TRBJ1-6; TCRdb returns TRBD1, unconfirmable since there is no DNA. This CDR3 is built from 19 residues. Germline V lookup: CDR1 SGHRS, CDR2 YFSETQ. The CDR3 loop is CASSSYRGIPSSYNSPLHF.

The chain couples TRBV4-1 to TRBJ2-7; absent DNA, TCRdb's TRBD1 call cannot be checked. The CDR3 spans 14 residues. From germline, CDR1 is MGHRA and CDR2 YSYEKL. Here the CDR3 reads CASSLGTEFYEQYF.

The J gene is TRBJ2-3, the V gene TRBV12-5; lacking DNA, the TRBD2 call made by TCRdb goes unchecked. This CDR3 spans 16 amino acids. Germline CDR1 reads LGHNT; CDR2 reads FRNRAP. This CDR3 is CASGPGLAGDSYTQYF.

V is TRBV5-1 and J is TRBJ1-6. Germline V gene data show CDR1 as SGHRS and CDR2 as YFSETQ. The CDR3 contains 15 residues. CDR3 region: CASTVQGQPDSPLHF. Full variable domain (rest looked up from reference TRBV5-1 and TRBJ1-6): KAGVTQTPRYLIKTRGQQVTLSCSPISGHRSVSWYQQTPGQGLQFLFEYFSETQRNKGNFPGRFSGRQFSNSRSEMNVSTLELGDSALYLCASTVQGQPDSPLHFGNGTRLTVT.

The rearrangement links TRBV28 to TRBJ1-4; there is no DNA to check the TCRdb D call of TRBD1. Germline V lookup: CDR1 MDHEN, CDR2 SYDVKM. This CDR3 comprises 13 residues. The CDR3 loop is CASTGATNEKLFF.

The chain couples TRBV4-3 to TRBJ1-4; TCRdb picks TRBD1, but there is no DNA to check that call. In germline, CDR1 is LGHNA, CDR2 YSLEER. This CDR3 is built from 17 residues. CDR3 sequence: CASSQDRGVATNEKLFF.

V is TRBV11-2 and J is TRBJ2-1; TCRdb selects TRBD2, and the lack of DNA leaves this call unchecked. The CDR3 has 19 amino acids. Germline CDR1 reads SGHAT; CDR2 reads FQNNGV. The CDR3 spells CASSPIGRGGSRAYNEQFF.

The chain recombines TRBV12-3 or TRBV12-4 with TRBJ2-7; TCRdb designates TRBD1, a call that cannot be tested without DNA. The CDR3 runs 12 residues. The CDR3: CASSSQQGLEYF.

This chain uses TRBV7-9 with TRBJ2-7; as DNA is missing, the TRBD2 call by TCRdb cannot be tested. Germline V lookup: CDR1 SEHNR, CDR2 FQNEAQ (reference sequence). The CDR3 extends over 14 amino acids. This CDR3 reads CASSSGLAPYEQYF. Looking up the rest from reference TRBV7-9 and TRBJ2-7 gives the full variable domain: DTGVSQNPRHKITKRGQNVTFRCDPISEHNRLYWYRQTLGQGPEFLTYFQNEAQLEKSRLLSDRFSAERPKGSFSTLEIQRTEQGDSAMYLCASSSGLAPYEQYFGPGTRLTVT.

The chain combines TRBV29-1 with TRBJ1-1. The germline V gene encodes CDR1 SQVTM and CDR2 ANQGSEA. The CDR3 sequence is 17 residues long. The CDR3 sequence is CSVVPEGSGEMNTEAFF.

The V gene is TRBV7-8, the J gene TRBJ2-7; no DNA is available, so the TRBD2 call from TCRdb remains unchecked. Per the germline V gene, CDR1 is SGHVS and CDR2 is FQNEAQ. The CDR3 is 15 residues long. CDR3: CASSSTRLAPYEQYF.

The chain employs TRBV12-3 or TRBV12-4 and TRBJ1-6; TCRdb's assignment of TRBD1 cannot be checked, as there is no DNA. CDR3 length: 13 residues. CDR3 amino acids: CASGDSLGSPLHF.

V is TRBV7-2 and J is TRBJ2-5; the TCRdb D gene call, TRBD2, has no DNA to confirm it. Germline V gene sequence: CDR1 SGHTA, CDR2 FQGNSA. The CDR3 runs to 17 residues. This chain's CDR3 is CASSYTTSWVHGETQYF.

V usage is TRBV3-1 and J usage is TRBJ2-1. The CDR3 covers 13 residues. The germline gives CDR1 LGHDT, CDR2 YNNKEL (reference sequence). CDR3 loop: CASSQDQTDRGFF.